This entry lists 29 T cell receptor beta chains sequenced from one sample in a study of blood T cell repertoires in COVID-19. Profiled with immunoSEQ multiplex PCR; TCRdb holds only in-frame clones, not every one. The repertoire holds approximately 62,000 clones, with approximately 78% as singletons. The material sequenced was peripheral blood. The origin of the receptors is an elderly man with acute or convalescent COVID-19.

V is TRBV4-1 and J is TRBJ2-1; 12 nucleotides agree with TRBD2. CDR1 is MGHRA and CDR2 is YSYEKL in the germline V gene. V dropped 4 bases and J dropped 7; count of bases not matched to a gene: 5. The CDR3 loop spans 15 amino acids. The CDR3 is CASSPASGGANEQFF. The CDR3 region has the DNA TGCGCCAGCAGCCCAGCTAGCGGGGGGGCGAATGAGCAGTTCTTC.

The chain combines TRBV6-6 with TRBJ2-5; 10 bases match TRBD1. The CDR3 consists of 15 residues. The J segment lost 2 bases and the V segment lost 5 bases, leaving 5 bases of the junction unmatched. CDR1 and CDR2 from the germline V gene are MNHNY and SVGAGI (reference sequence). This chain's CDR3 is CASSQGQGTQETQYF. Written as DNA, the CDR3 is TGTGCCAGCAGTCAGGGACAGGGGACACAAGAGACCCAGTACTTC.

The chain links TRBV9 to TRBJ2-5; no clear D. The CDR3 sequence is 15 residues long. Germline loops: CDR1 SGDLS, CDR2 YYNGEE. V was cut by 0 bases and J by 5 bases, with 14 bases left in between. The CDR3 DNA sequence: TGTGCCAGCAGCGTAGGTACCACCCTGAGGGAGACCCAGTACTTC. This sequence encodes CASSVGTTLRETQYF.

The rearrangement joins TRBV6-6 to TRBJ2-3; TRBD2 matches at 9 bases. V lost 6 bases, J lost 1 base, and 8 bases stayed unmatched. The CDR3 loop spans 16 amino acids. Germline CDR1 and CDR2: MNHNY and SVGAGI (reference sequence). As DNA, the CDR3 is TGTGCCAGCAGACCCCTGATAGCGGGGGGCACAGATACGCAGTATTTT. Protein product: CASRPLIAGGTDTQYF.

This chain uses TRBV7-9 with TRBJ1-2; 8 positions match TRBD1. The V gene's germline CDR1 is SEHNR and CDR2 FQNEAQ (reference sequence). Losses at the gene ends were 10 bases for V and 6 bases for J; bases not matched to a gene: 10. The CDR3 is made up of 13 amino acids. CDR3: CATLRTGRDGYTF. The CDR3 region has the DNA TGTGCCACCCTTCGGACAGGGAGAGATGGCTACACCTTC.

This chain uses TRBV7-3 with TRBJ1-1, with D unresolved. The CDR3 has 15 amino acids. Germline-derived CDR1 and CDR2 are SGHTA and FQGTGA. The V gene lost 0 bases and the J gene lost 2 bases, with 10 bases spanning the gap. The CDR3 protein is CASSLTPASNTEAFF. As DNA, the CDR3 is TGTGCCAGCAGCTTAACGCCCGCTAGTAACACTGAAGCTTTCTTT.

V is TRBV29-1 and J is TRBJ1-2; D is undetermined. This CDR3 comprises 12 residues. Trimming shortened V by 8 bases and J by 3 bases, and 13 bases separated the two germline ends. Germline lookup yields CDR1 SQVTM and CDR2 ANQGSEA. This CDR3 is CSSRATDYGYTF. The CDR3 nucleotides are TGCAGCTCGAGAGCGACGGACTATGGCTACACCTTC.

J is TRBJ1-4 and V is TRBV3-1 (or the pseudogene TRBV3-2); 7 bases align to TRBD1. V was pared by 0 bases and J by 6 bases, with 7 bases of the junction left unmatched. The CDR3 is 16 residues long. Germline V gene lookup returns CDR1 LGHDT and CDR2 YNNKEL (reference sequence). The CDR3 spells CASSQDGRRGDEKLFF. In nucleotides, the CDR3 is TGTGCCAGCAGCCAAGACGGTCGCAGGGGGGATGAAAAACTGTTTTTT.

The chain joins TRBV12-3 or TRBV12-4 to TRBJ2-2; possibly TRBD1 for D (5 bases). V was shortened by 11 bases and J by 7 bases, with 14 bases between the two germline ends. The CDR3 extends over 12 amino acids. The CDR3 DNA reads TGTGCCCGTCGTAGGGGTATCGGGGAGCTGTTTTTT. Translated, it gives CARRRGIGELFF.

The chain combines TRBV30 with TRBJ2-1; D not resolved. V was pared by 0 bases and J by 5 bases, with 8 bases between. The length of the CDR3 is 13 residues. Germline V gene data show CDR1 as GTSNPN and CDR2 as SVGIG (reference sequence). The CDR3: CAWSVFANNEQFF. CDR3 DNA sequence: TGTGCCTGGAGTGTTTTCGCTAACAATGAGCAGTTCTTC.

The CDR3 nucleotides are TGTGCTAGTGGGGACAAGTCGACTGAAGCTTTCTTT. This encodes CASGDKSTEAFF. This chain links TRBV12-5 with TRBJ1-1, with D perhaps TRBD1 (5 bases). From germline, CDR1 is LGHNT and CDR2 FRNRAP. V lost 6 bases and J lost 5, with 10 bases in between. The CDR3 length is 12 residues.

This clone was recorded only once. This rearrangement joins TRBV2 to TRBJ1-2; weak D call: TRBD1 (6 bases). Germline V CDR1 and CDR2: SNHLY, FYNNEI. The V end was cut by 6 bases, the J end by 5 bases, with 16 bases between. The CDR3 sequence is 14 residues long. The CDR3 protein is CASRRQAPIYGYTF. The CDR3 DNA reads TGTGCCAGCAGGAGACAGGCGCCCATTTATGGCTACACCTTC. Full variable domain (missing parts from reference TRBV2 and TRBJ1-2): EPEVTQTPSHQVTQMGQEVILRCVPISNHLYFYWYRQILGQKVEFLVSFYNNEISEKSEIFDDQFSVERPDGSNFTLKIRSTKLEDSAMYFCASRRQAPIYGYTFGSGTRLTVV.

This clone has just a few counts. This chain links TRBV21-1 with TRBJ1-3; TRBD1, as called in the table, went unchecked against the DNA. TRBV21-1 is noted as a pseudogene. The CDR3 is 15 residues long. The CDR3 spells CASSRNRGFGNTIYF. The CDR3 DNA sequence: TGTGCCAGCAGTAGAAACAGGGGTTTCGGAAACACCATATATTTT.

There are a few counts of this clone. Written as DNA, the CDR3 is TGTGCCAGCAGCTCGGAGGTAGGCCGAGGGACCCAGTACTTC. Translating it yields CASSSEVGRGTQYF. This chain joins TRBV11-2 and TRBJ2-5; D perhaps matches TRBD2 (5 bases). Deletions cut 4 bases from V and 7 bases from J, with 16 bases between. In germline, CDR1 is SGHAT, CDR2 FQNNGV. The CDR3 is 14 residues long.

The chain recombines TRBV19 with TRBJ1-5; 10 nucleotides line up with TRBD1. The CDR3 has 15 residues. Germline V gene data show CDR1 as LNHDA and CDR2 as SQIVND (reference sequence). V shed 10 bases, J shed 6 bases, and the junction held 12 bases outside the gene matches. The CDR3 reads CATRTGGKVGQPQHF. DNA for the CDR3: TGTGCCACTCGGACAGGGGGGAAGGTAGGTCAGCCCCAGCATTTT. The complete variable domain, with remaining parts taken from reference TRBV19 and TRBJ1-5, reads DGGITQSPKYLFRKEGQNVTLSCEQNLNHDAMYWYRQDPGQGLRLIYYSQIVNDFQKGDIAEGYSVSREKKESFPLTVTSAQKNPTAFYLCATRTGGKVGQPQHFGDGTRLSIL.

This CDR3 reads CASSKAGTLSSYEQYF. The CDR3 DNA is TGCGCCAGCAGCAAAGCCGGGACTCTGAGCTCCTACGAGCAGTACTTC. The chain joins TRBV4-1 to TRBJ2-7; TRBD2 is a possible D gene (6 bases). The CDR3 sequence is 16 residues long. Germline loops: CDR1 MGHRA, CDR2 YSYEKL. The germline V and J ends were trimmed by 5 bases and 0 bases, with 17 bases remaining between them.

The V and J genes are TRBV3-1 (or the pseudogene TRBV3-2) and TRBJ1-4; D call uncertain. Trimming left V 7 bases short and J 8 bases short, with 17 bases between. The CDR3 contains 14 residues. In germline, CDR1 is LGHDT, CDR2 YNNKEL (reference sequence). The CDR3, as DNA: TGTGCCAGCACGAAAAACAAAAACGGGGAAAAACTGTTTTTT. Protein: CASTKNKNGEKLFF.

This clone showed up just a few times. The chain has TRBV25-1 and TRBJ1-1; 7 bases match TRBD1. V shed 2 bases and J 3 bases; nucleotides not matched to a gene: 6. There are 15 residues in the CDR3. Germline lookup yields CDR1 MGHDK and CDR2 SYGVNS. CDR3 loop: CASSETSGTDTEAFF. The CDR3 DNA reads as TGTGCCAGCAGTGAAACCTCCGGGACAGACACTGAAGCTTTCTTT.

The chain is built from TRBV5-5 and TRBJ1-1; maybe TRBD1 (5 bases). Looked up from germline, CDR1 is SGHKS and CDR2 is YYEKEE (reference sequence). Trimming pared 2 bases from V and 4 bases from J, leaving 15 bases between. This CDR3 has 15 residues. CDR3 sequence reads: CASSLRGTPATEAFF. CDR3 coding DNA: TGTGCCAGCAGCTTAAGGGGTACCCCCGCCACTGAAGCTTTCTTT.

The chain has TRBV11-3 and TRBJ2-3; TRBD1 matches at 7 bases. Trimming removed 6 bases from V and 2 bases from J; junction bases left unmatched: 8. The CDR3 extends over 15 amino acids. From germline, CDR1 is SGHNT and CDR2 YENEEA. The CDR3 nucleotides are TGTGCCAGCAGTCCCGGGACAGCGATCACAGATACGCAGTATTTT. It is translated as CASSPGTAITDTQYF.

The chain joins TRBV5-8 to TRBJ2-5; tentative D call: TRBD2 (6 bases). CDR1 and CDR2 from the germline V gene are SGHTS and YDEGEE. The V end was cut by 0 bases, the J end by 1 base, with 13 bases between. There are 16 residues in the CDR3. CDR3 residues: CASSLGRGTFQETQYF. The DNA of the CDR3 is TGTGCCAGCAGCTTGGGGCGGGGCACCTTCCAAGAGACCCAGTACTTC.

This clone turned up a few times. This sequence joins TRBV5-4 and TRBJ2-2, with D possibly being TRBD2 (5 bases). The CDR3 is 16 residues long. The V end lost 0 bases, the J end lost 1 base, and 10 bases lay between the germline ends. In germline, CDR1 is SGHNT, CDR2 YYREEE (reference sequence). CDR3 DNA: TGTGCCAGCAGCTTGGGTCGGGGAATGAACACCGGGGAGCTGTTTTTT. Its protein product is CASSLGRGMNTGELFF.

This clone was seen once. This chain joins TRBV15 and TRBJ1-1, with a weak D call TRBD1 (5 bases). There are 14 residues in the CDR3. Per germline, CDR1 LNHNV and CDR2 YYDKDF (reference sequence). The V and J ends lost 2 bases and 5 bases respectively, with 12 bases between them. CDR3 nucleotide sequence: TGTGCCACCAGCAGATCCGCAGGGAGGACTGAAGCTTTCTTT. Its protein is CATSRSAGRTEAFF. The full variable domain, in which reference TRBV15 and TRBJ1-1 provide the parts outside the CDR3, is DAMVIQNPRYQVTQFGKPVTLSCSQTLNHNVMYWYQQKSSQAPKLLFHYYDKDFNNEADTPDNFQSRRPNTSFCFLDIRSPGLGDTAMYLCATSRSAGRTEAFFGQGTRLTVV.

The V call is TRBV11-3, the J call TRBJ1-1; 10 bases fit TRBD1. The CDR3 runs 17 residues. Germline loops: CDR1 SGHNT, CDR2 YENEEA. V lost 5 bases to trimming and J lost 1 base; unmatched junction nucleotides: 10. The CDR3 loop is CASSQRDRGIWNTEAFF. CDR3 bases: TGTGCCAGCAGCCAACGGGACAGGGGCATTTGGAACACTGAAGCTTTCTTT.

This sequence joins TRBV6-2 or TRBV6-3 and TRBJ1-3; TRBD1 agrees at 8 bases. Trimming took 6 bases from V and 2 from J; bases not matched to a gene: 12. This CDR3 comprises 17 residues. Germline V gene data show CDR1 as MNHEY and CDR2 as SVGEGT. The CDR3 DNA reads as TGTGCCAGCAGCCCTACCGTTCGACAGGGGACTGGAAACACCATATATTTT. Amino acids: CASSPTVRQGTGNTIYF.

The J gene is TRBJ2-1, the V gene TRBV2; perhaps TRBD1 as D (6 bases). CDR1 SNHLY and CDR2 FYNNEI come from the germline V gene. Trimming pared 6 bases from V and 8 bases from J, leaving 11 bases between. CDR3 length equals 12 residues. CDR3 in DNA: TGTGCCAGCAGGTCCAGGGGATATGAGCAGTTCTTC. Amino acid sequence: CASRSRGYEQFF. Complete variable domain (other parts from reference TRBV2 and TRBJ2-1): EPEVTQTPSHQVTQMGQEVILRCVPISNHLYFYWYRQILGQKVEFLVSFYNNEISEKSEIFDDQFSVERPDGSNFTLKIRSTKLEDSAMYFCASRSRGYEQFFGPGTRLTVL.

The V gene is TRBV19, the J gene TRBJ2-2, with D perhaps TRBD2 (6 bases). The ends were cut back, 7 bases at V and 2 bases at J, with 8 bases in the middle. The CDR3 contains 13 residues. The germline V gene encodes CDR1 LNHDA and CDR2 SQIVND (reference sequence). The CDR3 protein is CASTGLNTGELFF. The DNA for the CDR3 is TGTGCCAGTACGGGACTTAACACCGGGGAGCTGTTTTTT.

The rearrangement links TRBV7-9 to TRBJ2-5; D is possibly TRBD1 (6 bases). Trimming took off 5 bases at V and 5 bases at J, with 18 bases between the two ends. The CDR3 consists of 15 residues. CDR1 and CDR2 from the germline V gene are SEHNR and FQNEAQ (reference sequence). The CDR3 DNA is TGTGCCAGCAGCCGGACCGGGACACTGGGGGAGACCCAGTACTTC. It yields the protein CASSRTGTLGETQYF.

This rearrangement joins TRBV11-2 to TRBJ2-1, with 9 bases lining up with TRBD2. Germline trimming cut 6 bases from V and 8 bases from J; bases unmatched to any gene: 8. Germline V gene sequence: CDR1 SGHAT, CDR2 FQNNGV. The CDR3 runs to 14 residues. The CDR3 DNA sequence: TGTGCCAGCAGTGAAGGCGGGGGGGCGGATGAGCAGTTCTTC. Its protein is CASSEGGGADEQFF.